Reported below is one T cell receptor (beta chain). TCRdb processed the 5' RACE reads anew with MiXCR; each CDR3 protein has one entry. The table lists some 300,000 distinct CDR3 sequences, about 20% of them singletons, with around 3.2% in the top ten. The data were taken from a study of CD8 T cells in ankylosing spondylitis. Germline V gene data show CDR1 as MNHEY and CDR2 as SMNVEV (reference sequence). The ends were cut back, 3 bases at V and 5 bases at J, with 26 bases in the middle. CDR3 length: 18 residues. The chain uses TRBV27 and TRBJ2-7; D might be TRBD2 (6 bases). The specimen was blood, either unsorted or a sorted T cell fraction (not recorded which). The clonotype comes from a female donor with ankylosing spondylitis or in good health (not recorded which). CDR3 nucleotide sequence: TGTGCCAGCAGTTTGGGGAGCCCCAGGCGACGCCGGGGGAACGAGCAGTACTTC. Its protein product is CASSLGSPRRRRGNEQYF.